This TCR beta chain appears in the sequencing data of a study of identifying expanded T cells in peripheral blood. Notes on the study in general: Technical replicates showed roughly 1.2 changed clones; two weeks roughly 18; four weeks 19. Clone count variance between roughly 2-week samples rose with total template count.

As concerns this clone: What it recognizes is unknown.

The germline gives CDR1 MGHRA, CDR2 YSYEKL. V was trimmed by 0 bases and J by 5 bases, leaving 10 bases between them. The CDR3 runs 14 residues. TCRdb's copy holds only in-frame clones and misses some; the assay was immunoSEQ multiplex PCR. The data hold approximately 130,000 clones, with 84% observed a single time. No infections or other immune events were documented during collection. The genes are TRBV4-1 and TRBJ1-2; D call uncertain. The sequenced sample consisted of blood. This sequence originates from a person aged 18 to 70 in good health. Here the CDR3 reads CASSQDTVRYGYTF. The DNA of the CDR3 is TGCGCCAGCAGCCAAGACACGGTTCGATATGGCTACACCTTC.